The 10 T cell receptor beta chains below all came from one sample that was sequenced in a study of CD8 T cells in Susac syndrome. Random hexamers primed reverse transcription of about 0.5 to 1 ug RNA. TCRdb re-derived calls from the immunoSEQ multiplex PCR reads in MiXCR, one entry per CDR3 protein. The data contain roughly 50,000 distinct CDR3 sequences, roughly 93% of them singletons. The sequenced sample consisted of CD8+ T cells from PBMCs. These TCRs come from a human donor in good health.

The chain has TRBV20-1 and TRBJ2-2, with a weak D call TRBD2 (8 bases). Deletions cut 5 bases from V and 6 bases from J, with 19 bases between. Germline CDR1 and CDR2: DFQATT and SNEGSKA (reference sequence). This CDR3 is 15 amino acids long. This CDR3 reads CSAAGTAGVPGELFF. CDR3 DNA sequence: TGCAGTGCTGCGGGGACAGCGGGAGTTCCCGGGGAGCTGTTTTTT.

The V gene is TRBV20-1, the J gene TRBJ2-7; D possibly corresponds to TRBD1 (6 bases). This CDR3 spans 16 amino acids. From germline, CDR1 is DFQATT and CDR2 SNEGSKA (reference sequence). V was cut by 7 bases and J by 0 bases, with 22 bases left in between. Here the CDR3 reads CSVRSPGAALSYEQYF. CDR3 sequence (DNA): TGCAGTGTCAGGTCCCCAGGGGCTGCCCTCTCCTACGAGCAGTACTTC.

The chain recombines TRBV5-1 with TRBJ2-5, with 7 positions matching TRBD2. The CDR3 has 15 residues. V was pared by 4 bases and J by 5 bases, with 11 bases of the junction left unmatched. Germline CDR1 reads SGHRS; CDR2 reads YFSETQ. The CDR3 spells CASSTSSGTLETQYF. The CDR3, as DNA: TGCGCCAGCAGCACCTCGAGCGGGACCTTGGAGACCCAGTACTTC.

The CDR3 region is CASSLLAGGPKTQYF. The CDR3 region has the DNA TGTGCCAGCAGCTTACTAGCGGGAGGACCGAAGACCCAGTACTTC. This chain uses TRBV7-7 with TRBJ2-5; 11 bases align to TRBD2. V shed 2 bases, J shed 6 bases, and the junction held 5 bases outside the gene matches. Germline V gives CDR1 SSHAT, CDR2 FNYEAQ (reference sequence). CDR3 length equals 15 residues.

The chain uses TRBV10-3 and TRBJ2-1; D may be TRBD2 (6 bases). V lost 3 bases and J lost 7, with 19 bases in between. The CDR3 has 16 residues. Per the germline V gene, CDR1 is ENHRY and CDR2 is SYGVKD. The CDR3 loop reads CAISDPPAGTENEQFF. CDR3 coding DNA: TGTGCCATCAGTGACCCTCCCGCGGGGACGGAAAATGAGCAGTTCTTC.

This chain connects TRBV28 to TRBJ2-1; D remains ambiguous. V lost 3 bases and J lost 8, with 8 bases in between. The CDR3 has 12 amino acids. CDR1 MDHEN and CDR2 SYDVKM come from the germline V gene. Written as DNA, the CDR3 is TGTGCCAGCAGTTTGGTGGGCGATGAGCAGTTCTTC. This codes for CASSLVGDEQFF.

The gene calls are TRBV27 and TRBJ2-7; D not resolved. Germline V CDR1 and CDR2: MNHEY, SMNVEV (reference sequence). V was shortened by 5 bases and J by 3 bases, with 8 bases between the two germline ends. CDR3 size: 12 residues. The CDR3 nucleotides are TGTGCCAGCAGTCAAAGTGGCTACGAGCAGTACTTC. Encoded protein: CASSQSGYEQYF.

The CDR3 loop reads CAIRGGYEQYF. The CDR3 bases are TGTGCCATACGGGGGGGTTACGAGCAGTACTTC. This chain uses TRBV28 with TRBJ2-7; TRBD2 matches 8 bases. Germline-derived CDR1 and CDR2 are MDHEN and SYDVKM. The CDR3 has 11 residues. Losses at the gene ends were 10 bases for V and 4 bases for J; bases not matched to a gene: 3. The entire variable domain, with the rest obtained from reference TRBV28 and TRBJ2-7, is as follows: DVKVTQSSRYLVKRTGEKVFLECVQDMDHENMFWYRQDPGLGLRLIYFSYDVKMKEKGDIPEGYSVSREKKERFSLILESASTNQTSMYLCAIRGGYEQYFGPGTRLTVT.

V usage is TRBV27 and J usage is TRBJ2-5, with D possibly matching TRBD2 (6 bases). Germline V gene lookup returns CDR1 MNHEY and CDR2 SMNVEV (reference sequence). The CDR3 covers 16 residues. V dropped 5 bases and J dropped 2 bases, with 18 bases sitting between them. CDR3 DNA: TGTGCCAGCAGTCCTACGGGTCTACGGGGGCAAGAGACCCAGTACTTC. It encodes CASSPTGLRGQETQYF.

The chain joins TRBV7-6 to TRBJ1-1, with 10 bases aligning to TRBD1. Per the germline V gene, CDR1 is SGHVS and CDR2 is FNYEAQ. This CDR3 region has 13 residues. The junction had 0 bases not matched to a gene; V was cut back by 8 bases and J by 0 bases. Here the CDR3 reads CASGQGVNTEAFF. The CDR3, as DNA: TGTGCCAGCGGACAGGGGGTGAACACTGAAGCTTTCTTT.